This T cell receptor beta chain was recovered during a study of siplizumab effects on memory and regulatory T cells. Assay: immunoSEQ multiplex PCR; the TCRdb copy retains only in-frame clones and omits some. The sample includes some 120,000 clones, roughly 94% of them seen just once. With V trimmed by 5 bases and J by 2 bases, 7 bases remained unmatched. The germline CDR1 and CDR2 sequences are SGHAT and FQNNGV. CDR3 length: 16 amino acids. The TCR originated in a human donor in good health. The sequencing input was non-Treg CD4+ T cells sorted from blood. The chain combines TRBV11-2 with TRBJ2-5; 11 bases agree with TRBD2. The CDR3 region is CASSPRLAGWQETQYF. CDR3 nucleotides: TGTGCCAGCAGCCCCCGACTAGCGGGGTGGCAAGAGACCCAGTACTTC.